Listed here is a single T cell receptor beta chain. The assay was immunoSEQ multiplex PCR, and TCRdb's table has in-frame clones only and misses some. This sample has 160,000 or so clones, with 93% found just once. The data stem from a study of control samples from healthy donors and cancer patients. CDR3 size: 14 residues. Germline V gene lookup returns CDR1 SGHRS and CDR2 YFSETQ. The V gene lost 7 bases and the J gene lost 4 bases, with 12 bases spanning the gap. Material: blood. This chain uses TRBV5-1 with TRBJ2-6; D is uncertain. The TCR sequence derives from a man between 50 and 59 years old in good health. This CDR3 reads CASAVVGGANVLTF. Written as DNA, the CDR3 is TGCGCCAGCGCCGTGGTGGGAGGGGCCAACGTCCTGACTTTC.